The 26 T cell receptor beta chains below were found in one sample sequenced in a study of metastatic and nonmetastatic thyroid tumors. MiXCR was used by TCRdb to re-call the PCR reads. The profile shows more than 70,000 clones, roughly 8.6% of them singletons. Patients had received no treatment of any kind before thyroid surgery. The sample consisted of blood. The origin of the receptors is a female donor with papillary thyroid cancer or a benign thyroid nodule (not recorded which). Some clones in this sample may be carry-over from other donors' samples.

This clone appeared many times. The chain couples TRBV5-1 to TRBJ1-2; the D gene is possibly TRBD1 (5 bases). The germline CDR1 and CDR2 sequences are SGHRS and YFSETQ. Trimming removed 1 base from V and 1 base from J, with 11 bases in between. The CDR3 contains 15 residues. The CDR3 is CASSLSGAGNYGYTF. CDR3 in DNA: TGCGCCAGCAGCTTGTCTGGGGCGGGTAACTATGGCTACACCTTC.

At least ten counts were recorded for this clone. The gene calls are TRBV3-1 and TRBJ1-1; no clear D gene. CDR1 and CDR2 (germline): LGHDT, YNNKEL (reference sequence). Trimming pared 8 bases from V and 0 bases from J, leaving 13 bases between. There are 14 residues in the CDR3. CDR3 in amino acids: CASRHSAVNTEAFF. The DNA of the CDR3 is TGTGCCAGCCGACACTCCGCAGTGAACACTGAAGCTTTCTTT.

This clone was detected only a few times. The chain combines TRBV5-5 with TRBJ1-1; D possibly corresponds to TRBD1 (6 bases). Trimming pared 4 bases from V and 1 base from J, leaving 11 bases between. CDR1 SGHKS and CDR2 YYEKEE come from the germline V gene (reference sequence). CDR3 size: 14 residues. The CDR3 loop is CASSPGGRNTEAFF. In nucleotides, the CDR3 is TGTGCCAGCAGCCCCGGGGGGCGGAACACTGAAGCTTTCTTT. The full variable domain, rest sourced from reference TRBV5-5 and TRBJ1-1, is DAGVTQSPTHLIKTRGQQVTLRCSPISGHKSVSWYQQVLGQGPQFIFQYYEKEERGRGNFPDRFSARQFPNYSSELNVNALLLGDSALYLCASSPGGRNTEAFFGQGTRLTVV.

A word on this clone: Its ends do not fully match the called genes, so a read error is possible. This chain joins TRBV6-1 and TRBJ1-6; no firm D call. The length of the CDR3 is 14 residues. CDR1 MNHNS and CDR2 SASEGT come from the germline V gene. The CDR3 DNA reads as TGTGCCGGCAGACCGATAGGGTCCGGTTCACCCCTCCACTTT. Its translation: CAGRPIGSGSPLHF.

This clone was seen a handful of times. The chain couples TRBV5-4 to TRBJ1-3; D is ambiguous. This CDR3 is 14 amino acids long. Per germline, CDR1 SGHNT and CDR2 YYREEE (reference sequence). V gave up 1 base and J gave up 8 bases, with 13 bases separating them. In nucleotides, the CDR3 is TGTGCCAGCAGCTTGAACGGGAGGGTTGACACCATATATTTT. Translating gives CASSLNGRVDTIYF.

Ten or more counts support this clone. This CDR3 reads CASSQVPTGNANEKLFF. The CDR3 nucleotides read TGCGCCAGCAGCCAAGTCCCCACAGGAAATGCTAATGAAAAACTGTTTTTT. The rearrangement uses TRBV4-1 and TRBJ1-4, with a tentative D call TRBD1 (5 bases). Trimming took 1 base from V and 3 from J, leaving 15 bases between them. The CDR3 consists of 17 residues. Germline V gene sequence: CDR1 MGHRA, CDR2 YSYEKL.

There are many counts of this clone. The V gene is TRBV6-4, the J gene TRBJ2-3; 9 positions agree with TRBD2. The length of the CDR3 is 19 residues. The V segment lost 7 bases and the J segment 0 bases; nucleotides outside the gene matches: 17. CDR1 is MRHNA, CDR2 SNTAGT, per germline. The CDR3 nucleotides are TGTGCCAGCACCCAATGGGGGGCAATAGCGGGGGAGAGCACAGATACGCAGTATTTT. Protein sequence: CASTQWGAIAGESTDTQYF.

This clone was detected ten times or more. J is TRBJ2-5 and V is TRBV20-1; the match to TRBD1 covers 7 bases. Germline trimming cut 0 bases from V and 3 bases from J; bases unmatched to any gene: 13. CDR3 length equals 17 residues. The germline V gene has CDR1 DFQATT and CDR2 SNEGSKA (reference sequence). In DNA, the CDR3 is TGCAGTGCTAGAGAGGCCCAAACCGGGACAGCTAAAGAGACCCAGTACTTC. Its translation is CSAREAQTGTAKETQYF.

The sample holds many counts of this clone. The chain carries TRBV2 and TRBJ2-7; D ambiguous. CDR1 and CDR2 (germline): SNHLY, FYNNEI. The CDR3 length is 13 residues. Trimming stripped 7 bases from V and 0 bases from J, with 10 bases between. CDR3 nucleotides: TGTGCCAGCAATCCTGTATTCTCCTACGAGCAGTACTTC. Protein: CASNPVFSYEQYF.

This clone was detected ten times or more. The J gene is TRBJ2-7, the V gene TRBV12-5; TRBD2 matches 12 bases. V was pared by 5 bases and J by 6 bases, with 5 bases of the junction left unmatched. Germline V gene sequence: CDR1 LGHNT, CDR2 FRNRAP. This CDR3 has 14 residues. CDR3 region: CASGTLAGGGEQYF. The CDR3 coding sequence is TGTGCTAGTGGTACCCTAGCGGGGGGGGGCGAGCAGTACTTC.

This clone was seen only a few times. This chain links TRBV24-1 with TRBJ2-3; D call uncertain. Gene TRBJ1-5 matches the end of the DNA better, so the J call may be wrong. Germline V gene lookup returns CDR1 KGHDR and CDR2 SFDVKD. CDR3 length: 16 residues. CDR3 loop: CATSDLGHWASDTQHF. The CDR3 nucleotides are TGTGCCACCAGTGATTTGGGGCATTGGGCTTCAGATACGCAGCATTTT.

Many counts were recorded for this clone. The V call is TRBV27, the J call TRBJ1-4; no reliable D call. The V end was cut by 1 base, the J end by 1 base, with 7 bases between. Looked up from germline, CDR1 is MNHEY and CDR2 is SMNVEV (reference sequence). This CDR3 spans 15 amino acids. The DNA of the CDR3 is TGTGCCAGCAGTTTATTAGGTCAAACTAATGAAAAACTGTTTTTT. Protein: CASSLLGQTNEKLFF.

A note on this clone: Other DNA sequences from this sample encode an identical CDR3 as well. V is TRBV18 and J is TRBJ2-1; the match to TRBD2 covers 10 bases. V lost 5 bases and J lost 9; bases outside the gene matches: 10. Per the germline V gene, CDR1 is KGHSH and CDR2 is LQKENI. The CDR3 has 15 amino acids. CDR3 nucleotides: TGTGCCAGCTCATCCAGCGGGGGGGCCTCTAGTGAGCAGTTCTTC. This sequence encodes CASSSSGGASSEQFF.

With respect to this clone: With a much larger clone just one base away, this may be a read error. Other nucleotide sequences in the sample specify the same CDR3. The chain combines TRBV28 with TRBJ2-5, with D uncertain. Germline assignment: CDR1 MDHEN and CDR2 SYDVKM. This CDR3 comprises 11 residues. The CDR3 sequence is CASSPQETQYF. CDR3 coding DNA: TGTGCCAGCTCACCACAAGAGACCCAGTACTTT.

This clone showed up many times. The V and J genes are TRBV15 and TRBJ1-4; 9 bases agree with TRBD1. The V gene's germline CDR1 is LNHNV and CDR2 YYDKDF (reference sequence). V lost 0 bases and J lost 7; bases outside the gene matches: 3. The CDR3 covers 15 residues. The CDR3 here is CATSREQGASEKLFF. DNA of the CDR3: TGTGCCACCAGCAGAGAACAGGGGGCTAGTGAAAAACTGTTTTTT.

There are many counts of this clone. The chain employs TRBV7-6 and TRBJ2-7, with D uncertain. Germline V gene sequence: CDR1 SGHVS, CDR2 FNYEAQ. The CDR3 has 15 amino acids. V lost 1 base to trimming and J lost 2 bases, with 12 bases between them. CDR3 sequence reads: CASSLDATVTYEQYF. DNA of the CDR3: TGTGCCAGCAGCTTAGACGCGACTGTTACCTACGAGCAGTACTTC.

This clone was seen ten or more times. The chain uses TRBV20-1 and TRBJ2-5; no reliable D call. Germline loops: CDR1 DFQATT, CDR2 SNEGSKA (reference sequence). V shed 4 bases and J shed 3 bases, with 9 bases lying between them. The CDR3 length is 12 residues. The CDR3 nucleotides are TGCAGTGCTAACGTGGGGAAAGAGACCCAGTACTTC. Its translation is CSANVGKETQYF.

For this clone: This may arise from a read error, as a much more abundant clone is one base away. The CDR3 loop reads CASSLARRDSEAFF. In DNA, the CDR3 is TGCGCCAGCAGCCTTGCTCGCCGGGACAGCGAAGCTTTCTTT. V gene TRBV5-1 combines with J gene TRBJ1-1, with 7 bases that match TRBD1. The CDR3 is 14 residues long. Germline V CDR1 and CDR2: SGHRS, YFSETQ. With 4 bases clipped from V and 8 bases from J, the junction kept 11 bases outside the gene matches. The full variable domain, completed using reference TRBV5-1 and TRBJ1-1, is KAGVTQTPRYLIKTRGQQVTLSCSPISGHRSVSWYQQTPGQGLQFLFEYFSETQRNKGNFPGRFSGRQFSNSRSEMNVSTLELGDSALYLCASSLARRDSEAFFGQGTRLTVV.

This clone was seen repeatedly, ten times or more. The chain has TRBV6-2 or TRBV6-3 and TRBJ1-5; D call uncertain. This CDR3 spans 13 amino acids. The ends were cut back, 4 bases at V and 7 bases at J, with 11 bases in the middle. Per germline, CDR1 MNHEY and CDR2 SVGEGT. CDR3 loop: CASSSPAGQPQHF. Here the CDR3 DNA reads TGTGCCAGCAGTTCCCCGGCGGGGCAGCCCCAGCATTTT.

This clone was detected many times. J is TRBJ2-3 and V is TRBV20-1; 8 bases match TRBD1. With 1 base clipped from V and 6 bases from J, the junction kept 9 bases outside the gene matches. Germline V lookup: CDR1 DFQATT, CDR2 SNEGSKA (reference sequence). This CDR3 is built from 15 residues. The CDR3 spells CSARGGAGGADTQYF. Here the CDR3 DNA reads TGCAGTGCTAGAGGGGGGGCAGGGGGCGCGGATACGCAGTATTTT.

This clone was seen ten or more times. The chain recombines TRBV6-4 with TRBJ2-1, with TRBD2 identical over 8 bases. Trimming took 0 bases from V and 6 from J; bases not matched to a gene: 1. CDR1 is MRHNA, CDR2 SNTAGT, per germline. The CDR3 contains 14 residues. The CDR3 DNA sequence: TGTGCCAGCAGTGACTCTGCGGGGGGCAATGAGCAGTTCTTC. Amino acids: CASSDSAGGNEQFF.

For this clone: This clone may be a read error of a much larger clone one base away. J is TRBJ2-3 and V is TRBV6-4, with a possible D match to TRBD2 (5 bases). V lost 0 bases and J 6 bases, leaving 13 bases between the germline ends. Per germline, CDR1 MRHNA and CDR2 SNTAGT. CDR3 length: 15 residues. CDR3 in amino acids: CASSDSGSSGDTQYF. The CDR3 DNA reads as TGTGCCAGCAGTGACTCGGGCTCGTCGGGGGATACGCAGTATTTT.

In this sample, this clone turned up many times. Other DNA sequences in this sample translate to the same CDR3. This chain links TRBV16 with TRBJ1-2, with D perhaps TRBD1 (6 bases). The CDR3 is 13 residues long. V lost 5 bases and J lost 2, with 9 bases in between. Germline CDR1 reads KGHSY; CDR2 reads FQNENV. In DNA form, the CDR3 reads TGTGCCAGCAGCAACACAGGGAACTATGGCTACACCTTC. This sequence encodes CASSNTGNYGYTF.

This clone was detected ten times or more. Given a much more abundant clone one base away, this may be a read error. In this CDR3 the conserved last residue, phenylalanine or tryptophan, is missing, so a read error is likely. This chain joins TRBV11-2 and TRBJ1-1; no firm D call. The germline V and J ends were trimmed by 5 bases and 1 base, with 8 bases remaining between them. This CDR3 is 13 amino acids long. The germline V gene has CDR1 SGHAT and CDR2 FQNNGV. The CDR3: CASSEYRNTEAFL. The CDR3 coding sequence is TGTGCCAGCAGCGAATACAGGAACACTGAAGCTTTCCTT.

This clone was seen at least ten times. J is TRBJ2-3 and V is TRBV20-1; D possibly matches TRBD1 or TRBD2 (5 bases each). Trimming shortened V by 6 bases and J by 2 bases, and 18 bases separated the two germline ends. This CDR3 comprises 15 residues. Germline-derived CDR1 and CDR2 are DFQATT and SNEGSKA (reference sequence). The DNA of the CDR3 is TGCAGTGCCCGGGGACCGCAGGACAACACAGATACGCAGTATTTT. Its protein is CSARGPQDNTDTQYF.

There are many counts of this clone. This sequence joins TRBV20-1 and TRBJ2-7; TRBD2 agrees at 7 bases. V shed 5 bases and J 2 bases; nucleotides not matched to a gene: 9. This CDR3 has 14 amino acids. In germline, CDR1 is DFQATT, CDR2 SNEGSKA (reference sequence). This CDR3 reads CSAQAGPQPYEQYF. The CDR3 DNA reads TGCAGTGCTCAAGCGGGACCTCAGCCCTACGAGCAGTACTTC.